Each of the 22 T cell receptor beta chains below was sequenced from the same sample in a study of beta chain features in type 1 diabetes. Whole-study findings and limits: Type 1 diabetes patients had moderately but significantly shorter TCRB CDR3s in all four CD4+ subsets.

Which antigens these TCRs recognize remains unknown. Sequenced material consisted of expressed TCRB transcripts (all of the isolated RNA was reverse transcribed). Using immunoSEQ multiplex PCR, the repertoire was profiled, and TCRdb retains in-frame clones only, with some absent. The sample has 640,000 or so clones, roughly an eighth seen once. Sequenced material: naive CD4+ T cells from blood. Every receptor here comes from a man younger than 35 with type 1 diabetes.

The chain combines TRBV7-8 with TRBJ1-6; D uncertain. Trimming removed 1 base from V and 10 bases from J, with 11 bases in between. The CDR3 runs to 14 residues. CDR1 and CDR2 from the germline V gene are SGHVS and FQNEAQ. The CDR3 region has the DNA TGTGCCAGCAGCTTAGAGGGCCGGTACTCACCCCTCCACTTT. This encodes CASSLEGRYSPLHF.

This clone has only a few counts. This chain links TRBV27 with TRBJ2-4; TRBD1 matches at 9 bases. V lost 5 bases to trimming and J lost 1 base; unmatched junction nucleotides: 9. CDR1 and CDR2 (germline): MNHEY, SMNVEV (reference sequence). The CDR3 consists of 17 residues. The CDR3 spells CASSPGTGSLAKNIQYF. The CDR3 DNA follows: TGTGCCAGCAGTCCCGGGACAGGGTCGTTGGCCAAAAACATTCAGTACTTC.

The chain uses TRBV11-2 and TRBJ1-4; no firm D call. The length of the CDR3 is 15 residues. Germline V lookup: CDR1 SGHAT, CDR2 FQNNGV. V gave up 5 bases and J gave up 0 bases, with 10 bases separating them. In DNA form, the CDR3 reads TGTGCCAGCAGCCCACGGTTTGCAACTAATGAAAAACTGTTTTTT. It yields the protein CASSPRFATNEKLFF.

V is TRBV7-2 and J is TRBJ2-1; 7 positions match TRBD2. The V segment lost 5 bases and the J segment 2 bases; nucleotides outside the gene matches: 6. This CDR3 has 15 residues. The germline V gene has CDR1 SGHTA and CDR2 FQGNSA. This CDR3 is CASSLGTTPYNEQFF. The CDR3 DNA sequence: TGTGCCAGCAGCCTAGGGACTACCCCCTACAATGAGCAGTTCTTC.

This clone was seen only a few times. The rearrangement uses TRBV29-1 and TRBJ1-2; the D is unclear. The germline V gene encodes CDR1 SQVTM and CDR2 ANQGSEA. Trimming took 6 bases from V and 3 from J, leaving 14 bases between them. This CDR3 comprises 13 residues. The chain's CDR3 is CSVKQLPHYGYTF. The CDR3 DNA follows: TGCAGCGTGAAACAGCTACCTCACTATGGCTACACCTTC.

This clone was observed a handful of times. For the CDR3, the DNA is TGTGCCAGCACCATGGGGGGGAGAGAGACCCAGTACTTC. It yields the protein CASTMGGRETQYF. The chain joins TRBV7-9 to TRBJ2-5; 7 positions agree with TRBD2. With V trimmed by 7 bases and J by 4 bases, 6 bases remained unmatched. Germline lookup yields CDR1 SEHNR and CDR2 FQNEAQ (reference sequence). This CDR3 is 13 amino acids long.

This clone was recorded a few times. The chain is built from TRBV14 and TRBJ1-2; 9 bases agree with TRBD1. With V trimmed by 1 base and J by 4 bases, 7 bases remained unmatched. Germline CDR1 is SGHDN and CDR2 is FVKESK. This CDR3 has 16 residues. The CDR3 DNA is TGTGCCAGCAGCCAAGTCAGGCGGGGACAGGGCTATGGCTACACCTTC. Its protein product is CASSQVRRGQGYGYTF.

Concerning this clone itself: A read error may produce the germline difference seen at one junction end. This chain connects TRBV2 to TRBJ2-2; no clear D. The germline gives CDR1 SNHLY, CDR2 FYNNEI. The CDR3 runs to 14 residues. CDR3: CASRRTGNIGELFF. The DNA for the CDR3 is TGTGCCAGCCGACGGACGGGCAACATCGGGGAGCTGTTTTTT.

This clone occurred a few times. This chain connects TRBV28 to TRBJ1-6, with 7 bases matching TRBD1. The CDR3 has 17 amino acids. Germline CDR1 is MDHEN and CDR2 is SYDVKM. Trimming at V came to 5 bases and at J to 4 bases, leaving 11 bases not matched to a gene. The CDR3 DNA reads TGTGCCAGCAGTCAGGGGGTAGGCTTCGGGTATAATTCACCCCTCCACTTT. This encodes CASSQGVGFGYNSPLHF.

The chain carries TRBV6-6 and TRBJ2-7; TRBD2 agrees at 10 bases. Germline assignment: CDR1 MNHNY and CDR2 SVGAGI (reference sequence). The CDR3 is 16 amino acids. J gave up 3 bases and V 6 bases, and 11 bases lay outside the gene matches. The CDR3 region is CASRPRLAGESYEQYF. For the CDR3, the DNA is TGTGCCAGCAGGCCCCGCCTAGCGGGAGAAAGCTACGAGCAGTACTTC.

This clone was seen a handful of times. The chain uses TRBV29-1 and TRBJ1-2; D is unresolved. Trimming left V 6 bases short and J 0 bases short, with 17 bases between. This CDR3 has 15 residues. Germline V lookup: CDR1 SQVTM, CDR2 ANQGSEA. The CDR3 nucleotides are TGCAGCGTCACACGGGCGCTAAACTCTAACTATGGCTACACCTTC. This translates into CSVTRALNSNYGYTF.

V and J are TRBV30 and TRBJ1-2; 7 bases agree with TRBD1. The CDR3 spans 12 residues. Germline CDR1 GTSNPN, CDR2 SVGIG (reference sequence). Trimming took 8 bases from V and 6 from J; bases not matched to a gene: 9. This CDR3 is CAGTGVFHGYTF. As DNA, the CDR3 is TGTGCCGGAACAGGGGTTTTCCATGGCTACACCTTC. Variable domain in full (rest from reference TRBV30 and TRBJ1-2): SQTIHQWPATLVQPVGSPLSLECTVEGTSNPNLYWYRQAAGRGLQLLFYSVGIGQISSEVPQNLSASRPQDRQFILSSKKLLLSDSGFYLCAGTGVFHGYTFGSGTRLTVV.

The CDR3 sequence: CACSSGLKFF. DNA of the CDR3: TGTGCCTGTTCTAGTGGACTCAAGTTCTTC. The rearrangement uses TRBV30 and TRBJ2-1; TRBD2 is a possible D gene (5 bases). Germline V gene sequence: CDR1 GTSNPN, CDR2 SVGIG (reference sequence). V dropped 6 bases and J dropped 14 bases, with 14 bases sitting between them. The CDR3 contains 10 residues.

The rearrangement joins TRBV4-1 to TRBJ1-6, with a possible D match to TRBD1 (6 bases). The CDR3 is 16 residues long. CDR1 MGHRA and CDR2 YSYEKL come from the germline V gene. Trimming took off 1 base at V and 5 bases at J, with 12 bases between the two ends. The CDR3, as DNA: TGCGCCAGCAGCCAAGGAGGGGACACAAATAATTCACCCCTCCACTTT. Protein product: CASSQGGDTNNSPLHF.

CDR3 nucleotides: TGTGCCAGCAGCCTTACCGGACCCTTACAAGAGACCCAGTACTTC. Translated, it gives CASSLTGPLQETQYF. This chain joins TRBV28 and TRBJ2-5; no clear D. CDR1 is MDHEN and CDR2 is SYDVKM in the germline V gene. The V gene lost 6 bases and the J gene lost 2 bases, with 16 bases spanning the gap. CDR3 length equals 15 residues.

This clone has just a few counts. The rearrangement joins TRBV5-1 to TRBJ2-3, with D perhaps matching TRBD1 (5 bases). V lost 0 bases to trimming and J lost 11 bases, with 16 bases between them. The CDR3 is 14 residues long. Germline CDR1 reads SGHRS; CDR2 reads YFSETQ. The CDR3 nucleotides are TGCGCCAGCAGCTTGGAGGGCCAATACAGGCTGCAGTATTTT. Translated, it gives CASSLEGQYRLQYF.

This chain uses TRBV7-8 with TRBJ1-3, with 9 bases lining up with TRBD1. The CDR3 is 14 residues long. V was clipped by 1 base and J by 8 bases; unmatched bases: 3. CDR1 and CDR2 from the germline V gene are SGHVS and FQNEAQ. The chain's CDR3 is CASSLDRGRYTIYF. The DNA for the CDR3 is TGTGCCAGCAGCTTAGACAGGGGGCGATACACCATATATTTT.

This clone showed up just a few times. Other DNA sequences in the sample encode the same CDR3. The chain has TRBV30 and TRBJ1-2, with D unresolved. The germline V and J ends were trimmed by 1 base and 7 bases, with 7 bases remaining between them. CDR1 is GTSNPN, CDR2 SVGIG, per germline (reference sequence). The CDR3 runs 11 residues. CDR3 sequence reads: CAWSGGGGYTF. The CDR3 DNA reads TGTGCCTGGAGTGGGGGAGGTGGCTACACCTTC.

J is TRBJ2-7 and V is TRBV5-1; 8 bases are a match to TRBD2. The CDR3 contains 15 residues. Losses at the gene ends were 2 bases for V and 2 bases for J; bases not matched to a gene: 6. Germline V gene lookup returns CDR1 SGHRS and CDR2 YFSETQ. Here the CDR3 reads CASSFTSGSTYEQYF. For the CDR3, the DNA is TGCGCCAGCAGCTTCACTAGCGGTAGTACCTACGAGCAGTACTTC.

J is TRBJ2-1 and V is TRBV7-8; D not resolved. The CDR3 sequence is 16 residues long. CDR1 is SGHVS, CDR2 FQNEAQ, per germline. The V gene lost 1 base and the J gene lost 0 bases, with 10 bases spanning the gap. CDR3 in amino acids: CASSLVWASSYNEQFF. In DNA, the CDR3 is TGTGCCAGCAGCTTAGTGTGGGCTAGCTCCTACAATGAGCAGTTCTTC.

This clone was seen a handful of times. J is TRBJ2-7 and V is TRBV25-1; a possible D gene is TRBD2 (5 bases). Germline CDR1 is MGHDK and CDR2 is SYGVNS. This CDR3 is built from 15 residues. V was shortened by 3 bases and J by 2 bases, with 14 bases between the two germline ends. The CDR3 loop is CASSDPGSGAYEQYF. In nucleotides, the CDR3 is TGTGCCAGCAGTGATCCGGGGAGCGGAGCCTACGAGCAGTACTTC.

This clone was detected a few times. The rearrangement uses TRBV30 and TRBJ1-4; no reliable D call. The CDR3 extends over 15 amino acids. Germline CDR1 reads GTSNPN; CDR2 reads SVGIG (reference sequence). V was shortened by 7 bases and J by 0 bases, with 15 bases between the two germline ends. The chain's CDR3 is CASLITPSTNEKLFF. In DNA form, the CDR3 reads TGTGCCTCTTTGATCACACCGTCAACTAATGAAAAACTGTTTTTT.